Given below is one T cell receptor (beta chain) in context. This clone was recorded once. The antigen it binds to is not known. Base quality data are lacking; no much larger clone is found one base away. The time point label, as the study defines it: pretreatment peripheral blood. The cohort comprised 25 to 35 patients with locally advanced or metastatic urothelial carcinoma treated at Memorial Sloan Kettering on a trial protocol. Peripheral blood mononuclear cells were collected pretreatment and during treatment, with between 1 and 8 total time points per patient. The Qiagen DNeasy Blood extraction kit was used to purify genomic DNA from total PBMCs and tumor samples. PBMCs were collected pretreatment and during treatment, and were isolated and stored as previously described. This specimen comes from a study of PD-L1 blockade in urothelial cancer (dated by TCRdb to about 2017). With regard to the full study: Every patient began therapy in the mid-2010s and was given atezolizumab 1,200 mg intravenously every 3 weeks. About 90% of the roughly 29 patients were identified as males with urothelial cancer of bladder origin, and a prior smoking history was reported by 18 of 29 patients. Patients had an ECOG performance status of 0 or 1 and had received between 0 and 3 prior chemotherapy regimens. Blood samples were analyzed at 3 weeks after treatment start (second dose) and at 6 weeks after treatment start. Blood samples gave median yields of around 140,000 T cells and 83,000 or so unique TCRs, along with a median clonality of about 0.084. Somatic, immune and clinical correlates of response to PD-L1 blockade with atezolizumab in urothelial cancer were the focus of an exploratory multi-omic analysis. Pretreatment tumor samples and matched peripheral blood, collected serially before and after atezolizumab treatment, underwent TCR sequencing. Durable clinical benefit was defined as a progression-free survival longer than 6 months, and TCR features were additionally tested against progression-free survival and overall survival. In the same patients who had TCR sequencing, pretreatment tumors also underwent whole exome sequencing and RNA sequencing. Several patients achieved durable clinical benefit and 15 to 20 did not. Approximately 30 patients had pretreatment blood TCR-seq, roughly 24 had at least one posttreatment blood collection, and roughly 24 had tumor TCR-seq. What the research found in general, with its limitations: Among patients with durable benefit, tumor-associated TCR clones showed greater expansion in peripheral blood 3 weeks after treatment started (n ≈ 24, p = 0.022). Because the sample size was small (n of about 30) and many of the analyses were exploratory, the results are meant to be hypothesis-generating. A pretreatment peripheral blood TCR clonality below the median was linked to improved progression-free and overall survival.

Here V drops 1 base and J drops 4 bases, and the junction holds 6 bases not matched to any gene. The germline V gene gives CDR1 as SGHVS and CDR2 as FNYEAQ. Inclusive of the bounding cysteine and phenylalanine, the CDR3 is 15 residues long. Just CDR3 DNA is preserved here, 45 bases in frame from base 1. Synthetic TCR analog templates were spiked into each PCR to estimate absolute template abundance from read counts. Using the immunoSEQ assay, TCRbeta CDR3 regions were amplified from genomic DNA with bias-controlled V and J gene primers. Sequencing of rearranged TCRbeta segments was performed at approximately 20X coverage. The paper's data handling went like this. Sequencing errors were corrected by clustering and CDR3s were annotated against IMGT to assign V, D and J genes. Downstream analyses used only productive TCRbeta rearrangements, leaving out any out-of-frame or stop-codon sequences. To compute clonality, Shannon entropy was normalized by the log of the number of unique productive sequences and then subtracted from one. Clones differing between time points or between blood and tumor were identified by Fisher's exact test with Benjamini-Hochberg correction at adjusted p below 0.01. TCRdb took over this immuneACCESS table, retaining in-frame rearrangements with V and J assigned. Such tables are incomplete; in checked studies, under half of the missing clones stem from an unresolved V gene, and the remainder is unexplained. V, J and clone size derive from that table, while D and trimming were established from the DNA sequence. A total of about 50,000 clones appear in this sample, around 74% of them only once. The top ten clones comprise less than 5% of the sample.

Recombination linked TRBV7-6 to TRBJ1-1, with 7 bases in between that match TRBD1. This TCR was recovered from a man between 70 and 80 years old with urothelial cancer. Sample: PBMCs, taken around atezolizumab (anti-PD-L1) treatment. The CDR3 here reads CASSLGPGQTTEAFF. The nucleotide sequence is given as TGTGCCAGCAGCTTAGGGCCGGGACAGACCACTGAAGCTTTCTTT.